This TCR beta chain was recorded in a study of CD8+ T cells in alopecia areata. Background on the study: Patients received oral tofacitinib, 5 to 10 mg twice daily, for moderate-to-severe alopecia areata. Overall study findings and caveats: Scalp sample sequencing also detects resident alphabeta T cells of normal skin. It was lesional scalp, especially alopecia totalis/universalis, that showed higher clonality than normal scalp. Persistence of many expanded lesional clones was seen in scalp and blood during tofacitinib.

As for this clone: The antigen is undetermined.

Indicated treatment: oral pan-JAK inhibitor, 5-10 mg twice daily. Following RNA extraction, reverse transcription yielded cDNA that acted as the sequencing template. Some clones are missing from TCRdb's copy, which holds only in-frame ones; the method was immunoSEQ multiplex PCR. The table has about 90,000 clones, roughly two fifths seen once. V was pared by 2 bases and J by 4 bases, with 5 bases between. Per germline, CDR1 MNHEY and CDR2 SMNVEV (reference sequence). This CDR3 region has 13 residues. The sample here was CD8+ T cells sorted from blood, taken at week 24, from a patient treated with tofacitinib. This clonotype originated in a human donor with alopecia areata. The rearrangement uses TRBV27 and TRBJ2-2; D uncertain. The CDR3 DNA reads TGTGCCAGCAGTTTACAGGCCACCGGGGAGCTGTTTTTT. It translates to CASSLQATGELFF.